A single sample gave rise to the 29 T cell receptor beta chains below, sequenced in a study of regulatory T cells in long-lasting Graves disease (dated by TCRdb to the early 2020s). Library prep was done by multiplex PCR. These reads were obtained on an Illumina HiSeq 4000. TCR beta libraries were built with iRepertoire HTBI primers and Arm-PCR amplification of CDR3 regions. TCRdb trimmed public reads at Q25 via fastp, called clones via MiXCR and kept in-frame beta chains. Each record represents a unique CDR3 protein, reported with the most common genes and DNA among its rows. The sample includes under 450,000 distinct CDR3 sequences, with about 20% observed a single time. The ten top clones hold about a quarter of the sample. What this sample's time point label stands for: persistent/refractory GD, antithyroid drugs over 5 years with positive TRAb. For both TCR sequencing and RNA sequencing, RNA was extracted from PBMCs in TRIzol.

The specimen was peripheral blood mononuclear cells (PBMCs), collected when the disease was refractory, from a patient treated with antithyroid drugs. These receptors were collected from a female donor with Graves disease.

The rearrangement joins TRBV7-9 to TRBJ2-7, with TRBD1 identical over 8 bases. V lost 1 base to trimming and J lost 3 bases; unmatched junction nucleotides: 11. The germline V gene encodes CDR1 SEHNR and CDR2 FQNEAQ (reference sequence). The CDR3 is made up of 17 amino acids. The CDR3 DNA reads TGTGCCAGCAGCTTAGGACAGGGGTTTGCGCAACACTACGAGCAGTACTTC. This translates into CASSLGQGFAQHYEQYF.

The genes are TRBV30 and TRBJ1-1; D might be TRBD1 (5 bases). Germline V CDR1 and CDR2: GTSNPN, SVGIG (reference sequence). There are 11 residues in the CDR3. V lost 4 bases, J lost 8 bases, and 11 bases lay in between. CDR3 DNA: TGTGCCTGGACCTCGGGACGGGAAGCTTTCTTT. It encodes CAWTSGREAFF.

The chain links TRBV19 to TRBJ2-5, with TRBD2 matching 10 bases. The CDR3 spans 14 residues. V shed 4 bases and J 5 bases; nucleotides not matched to a gene: 4. Germline V gene lookup returns CDR1 LNHDA and CDR2 SQIVND (reference sequence). CDR3 residues: CASSTSGSWETQYF. The CDR3 nucleotides are TGTGCCAGTAGTACTAGCGGGAGCTGGGAGACCCAGTACTTC.

This chain connects TRBV19 to TRBJ2-5, with TRBD2 matching over 8 bases. From germline, CDR1 is LNHDA and CDR2 SQIVND (reference sequence). Trimming at V came to 5 bases and at J to 5 bases, leaving 7 bases not matched to a gene. The CDR3 length is 14 residues. The CDR3 spells CASSPRLASETQYF. The CDR3 nucleotides are TGTGCCAGTAGTCCGAGACTAGCGAGTGAGACCCAGTACTTC.

The CDR3 protein is CSARDLRMNTEAFF. The CDR3 coding sequence is TGCAGTGCTAGAGATCTGCGGATGAACACTGAAGCTTTCTTT. The chain is built from TRBV20-1 and TRBJ1-1; D unresolved. V lost 0 bases and J 0 bases, leaving 8 bases between the germline ends. CDR3 length equals 14 residues. Germline V gene lookup returns CDR1 DFQATT and CDR2 SNEGSKA (reference sequence).

This clonotype was found a few times. The chain couples TRBV20-1 to TRBJ1-2, with a possible D match to TRBD1 (6 bases). The V end was cut by 8 bases, the J end by 1 base, with 17 bases between. This CDR3 is 14 amino acids long. The germline CDR1 and CDR2 sequences are DFQATT and SNEGSKA (reference sequence). The CDR3 protein is CSSLGAGVNYGYTF. The CDR3 region has the DNA TGCAGTTCTCTAGGTGCAGGGGTTAACTATGGCTACACCTTC.

This clonotype came up a few times. V and J are TRBV12-3 or TRBV12-4 and TRBJ2-2; D gene ambiguous. CDR3 size: 13 residues. V lost 1 base and J lost 14, with 14 bases in between. In DNA form, the CDR3 reads TGTGCCAGCAGTTTAGACGCCCGGGTGGGCCTGTTTTTT. Translated, it gives CASSLDARVGLFF.

This clonotype was picked up many times. The chain combines TRBV2 with TRBJ2-7; weak D call: TRBD1 (5 bases). The CDR3 loop spans 12 amino acids. The germline gives CDR1 SNHLY, CDR2 FYNNEI. V lost 5 bases and J lost 7, with 12 bases in between. The CDR3 loop reads CASSKGVEEQYF. As DNA, the CDR3 is TGTGCCAGCAGTAAAGGGGTAGAGGAGCAGTACTTC.

This clonotype was seen a few times. This sequence joins TRBV7-9 and TRBJ1-4, with no clear D. This CDR3 spans 15 amino acids. Trimming took off 1 base at V and 7 bases at J, with 13 bases between the two ends. CDR1 is SEHNR and CDR2 is FQNEAQ in the germline V gene (reference sequence). This CDR3 reads CASSLDAVAGEKLFF. As DNA, the CDR3 is TGTGCCAGCAGCTTAGATGCGGTCGCAGGTGAAAAACTGTTTTTT.

This clonotype was seen only a few times. V usage is TRBV7-9 and J usage is TRBJ1-2; no firm D call. The CDR3 totals 12 residues. CDR1 and CDR2 (germline): SEHNR, FQNEAQ (reference sequence). Trimming cost V 4 bases and J 8 bases, with 11 bases left between them. Here the CDR3 DNA reads TGTGCCAGCAGCTCGTCGGGCTGGGGCTACACCTTC. Translation: CASSSSGWGYTF.

This clonotype was counted ten times or more. V usage is TRBV28 and J usage is TRBJ1-1; no clear D gene. The germline gives CDR1 MDHEN, CDR2 SYDVKM. Trimming removed 7 bases at V and 3 bases at J, with 9 bases between. The CDR3 runs 12 residues. The CDR3 here is CASNGRYTEAFF. The DNA of the CDR3 is TGTGCCAGCAACGGACGTTACACTGAAGCTTTCTTT.

This clonotype was counted many times. The chain joins TRBV10-3 to TRBJ1-2, with a possible D match to TRBD1 (6 bases). CDR3 length: 13 amino acids. V was pared by 0 bases and J by 12 bases, with 14 bases between. Germline CDR1 and CDR2: ENHRY and SYGVKD. As DNA, the CDR3 is TGTGCCATCAGTGAGTCGACAGGAGGAGGTAACACCTTC. Translated: CAISESTGGGNTF.

The CDR3 DNA is TGCAGTGCTAGAAAAGGGATCCGGATCGATGGCTACACCTTC. Translation gives CSARKGIRIDGYTF. The chain couples TRBV20-1 to TRBJ1-2; no reliable D call. The CDR3 is 14 amino acids. V was cut by 2 bases and J by 6 bases, with 16 bases left in between. The germline CDR1 and CDR2 sequences are DFQATT and SNEGSKA (reference sequence).

This clonotype was seen many times. The V gene is TRBV20-1, the J gene TRBJ2-1; D is tentatively TRBD1 or TRBD2 (5 bases each). Per germline, CDR1 DFQATT and CDR2 SNEGSKA (reference sequence). Trimming took off 2 bases at V and 9 bases at J, with 8 bases between the two ends. This CDR3 comprises 11 residues. The chain's CDR3 is CSARRDPEQFF. CDR3 bases: TGCAGTGCTAGACGGGACCCTGAGCAGTTCTTC.

This sequence joins TRBV11-2 and TRBJ1-1, with a possible D match to TRBD1 (5 bases). The CDR3 consists of 12 residues. V lost 5 bases to trimming and J lost 11 bases, with 15 bases between them. Germline lookup yields CDR1 SGHAT and CDR2 FQNNGV. The CDR3 is CASSPREGSAFF. In DNA form, the CDR3 reads TGTGCCAGCAGCCCAAGGGAGGGGTCGGCTTTCTTT.

The chain is built from TRBV18 and TRBJ2-2; D unclear. V was clipped by 1 base and J by 7 bases, with 10 bases between them. Germline lookup yields CDR1 KGHSH and CDR2 LQKENI. The CDR3 totals 14 residues. This chain's CDR3 is CASSPLLRDGELFF. The CDR3 bases are TGTGCCAGCTCACCACTTTTAAGGGACGGGGAGCTGTTTTTT.

The chain is built from TRBV29-1 and TRBJ2-7, with D possibly being TRBD2 (6 bases). This CDR3 is built from 11 residues. Germline values: CDR1 SQVTM, CDR2 ANQGSEA. V was clipped by 6 bases and J by 7 bases, with 13 bases between them. The CDR3 region is CSVGGNLEQYF. The CDR3, as DNA: TGCAGCGTGGGGGGTAATTTGGAGCAGTACTTC.

This clonotype was seen many times. CDR3 DNA sequence: TGTGCCAGGAGGTCCGACTCGAACACTGAAGCTTTCTTT. Amino acids: CARRSDSNTEAFF. The chain employs TRBV6-2 or TRBV6-3 and TRBJ1-1, with D hard to call. With 9 bases removed from V and 1 base from J, the gap between germline ends came to 12 bases. Germline lookup yields CDR1 MNHEY and CDR2 SVGEGT. This CDR3 spans 13 amino acids.

The J gene is TRBJ2-7, the V gene TRBV10-3, with 11 bases lining up with TRBD1. The CDR3 has 13 amino acids. The ends lost 2 bases at V and 6 bases at J; junction bases unmatched: 0. Germline V CDR1 and CDR2: ENHRY, SYGVKD. In DNA form, the CDR3 reads TGTGCCATCAGTGAGGGGACAGGGGGCGAGCAGTACTTC. Protein sequence: CAISEGTGGEQYF.

The chain uses TRBV29-1 and TRBJ2-6, with D hard to call. V gave up 3 bases and J gave up 0 bases, with 9 bases separating them. Germline V gene sequence: CDR1 SQVTM, CDR2 ANQGSEA. The CDR3 consists of 15 residues. The CDR3 region has the DNA TGCAGCGTTGAGGACGGCCGCTCTGGGGCCAACGTCCTGACTTTC. It is translated as CSVEDGRSGANVLTF.

The V and J genes are TRBV9 and TRBJ2-1; 9 bases agree with TRBD2. The CDR3 covers 15 residues. Germline V CDR1 and CDR2: SGDLS, YYNGEE. The V gene end was trimmed by 0 bases and the J gene end by 10 bases; junction bases not matched to a gene: 8. For the CDR3, the DNA is TGTGCCAGCAGCGTAGGGGGGACTAGCAGGAACGAGCAGTTCTTC. This gives the protein CASSVGGTSRNEQFF. The whole variable domain, filled in from reference TRBV9 and TRBJ2-1, reads DSGVTQTPKHLITATGQRVTLRCSPRSGDLSVYWYQQSLDQGLQFLIQYYNGEERAKGNILERFSAQQFPDLHSELNLSSLELGDSALYFCASSVGGTSRNEQFFGPGTRLTVL.

In its sample, this clonotype was seen a few times. The chain recombines TRBV12-3 or TRBV12-4 with TRBJ2-5; D call uncertain. V gave up 5 bases and J gave up 4 bases, with 8 bases separating them. The CDR3 is 12 amino acids. The CDR3 DNA is TGTGCCAGCAGTCGGACGACAGAGACCCAGTACTTC. It codes for CASSRTTETQYF.

The CDR3 nucleotides are TGCAGTGCTAGGCCAACTAGCGGGAGTTTACACGAGCAGTACTTC. Residues: CSARPTSGSLHEQYF. The V call is TRBV20-1, the J call TRBJ2-7, with 11 bases that match TRBD2. From germline, CDR1 is DFQATT and CDR2 SNEGSKA (reference sequence). The CDR3 runs to 15 residues. Germline trimming cut 3 bases from V and 5 bases from J; bases unmatched to any gene: 9.

The CDR3 region is CASSPDLFARHYEQYF. The CDR3, as DNA: TGCGCCAGCAGCCCGGATTTATTCGCGAGGCACTACGAGCAGTACTTC. V gene TRBV4-1 combines with J gene TRBJ2-7; D gene ambiguous. Germline V CDR1 and CDR2: MGHRA, YSYEKL. This CDR3 is built from 16 residues. V was clipped by 4 bases and J by 3 bases, with 19 bases between them.

The genes are TRBV15 and TRBJ1-5; no clear D gene. V lost 2 bases and J 0 bases, leaving 14 bases between the germline ends. The germline gives CDR1 LNHNV, CDR2 YYDKDF (reference sequence). The length of the CDR3 is 17 residues. DNA of the CDR3: TGTGCCACCAGCAGAAGGCTCGGGCAGCATAGCAATCAGCCCCAGCATTTT. Translated, it gives CATSRRLGQHSNQPQHF.

This chain joins TRBV9 and TRBJ2-5; D is uncertain. Per the germline V gene, CDR1 is SGDLS and CDR2 is YYNGEE. V lost 3 bases and J 2 bases, leaving 11 bases between the germline ends. This CDR3 comprises 14 residues. DNA for the CDR3: TGTGCCAGCAGCGCCCAGGTAGGGCAAGAGACCCAGTACTTC. Translated: CASSAQVGQETQYF.

Comments on this clonotype: Likely a read error: the CDR3 ends without its conserved phenylalanine or tryptophan. The CDR3 coding sequence is TGTGCCACCAGCAGAGACCAGGGAGGGACTAGAACCACCGGGGAGCTGTTTGTT. The encoded protein is CATSRDQGGTRTTGELFV. The V gene is TRBV15, the J gene TRBJ2-2, with 8 bases matching TRBD2. After removal of 0 bases from V and 4 bases from J, the junction contained 10 bases not matched to a gene. Germline CDR1 reads LNHNV; CDR2 reads YYDKDF (reference sequence). The length of the CDR3 is 18 residues.

The chain recombines TRBV29-1 with TRBJ2-7; 8 bases match TRBD1. V shed 0 bases and J 4 bases; nucleotides not matched to a gene: 8. CDR1 SQVTM and CDR2 ANQGSEA come from the germline V gene. There are 15 residues in the CDR3. The chain's CDR3 is CSVEEGQASGYEQYF. As DNA, the CDR3 is TGCAGCGTTGAAGAGGGACAGGCCTCGGGGTACGAGCAGTACTTC.

This rearrangement joins TRBV20-1 to TRBJ2-7; D perhaps matches TRBD2 (6 bases). V lost 5 bases and J lost 6, with 14 bases in between. The CDR3 is 12 amino acids. Germline V gene data show CDR1 as DFQATT and CDR2 as SNEGSKA (reference sequence). The CDR3 DNA is TGCAGTGCTCCCCTTAACGGGGGCGAGCAGTACTTC. Protein sequence: CSAPLNGGEQYF.